The T cell receptor (beta chain) described here comes from a study of blood T cell repertoires in COVID-19. About the study: Samples of COVID-19 (acute and convalescent) were obtained from the United States, Italy and Spain.

Enrollment of patients from Seattle took place during active infection, with longitudinal follow-up. The CDR3 consists of 16 residues. The V end lost 6 bases, the J end lost 9 bases, and 21 bases lay between the germline ends. Germline V lookup: CDR1 MNHEY, CDR2 SVGEGT. Per the authors' pipeline: Scientists estimated how many nucleated cells there were by amplifying reference gene primers. Repertoires were generated with immunoSEQ multiplex PCR, while TCRdb's copy carries only in-frame clones and drops some. The V and J calls and the clone size are those of that table, but D and trimming were determined from the DNA. This table has roughly 380,000 clones, 89% appearing once.

The V gene is TRBV6-2 or TRBV6-3, the J gene TRBJ1-6, with TRBD1 as a possible D gene (5 bases). The receptor was derived from a middle-aged woman with COVID-19, enrolled during active disease. The specimen was peripheral blood. This CDR3 reads CASSPSSTGVGSPLHF. Here the CDR3 DNA reads TGTGCCAGCAGCCCATCGAGTACAGGAGTAGGTTCACCCCTCCACTTT.